This is a list of T cell receptor beta chains from one sample in a study of blood T cell repertoires in COVID-19. Sequencing used immunoSEQ multiplex PCR; TCRdb keeps in-frame clones, though not all of them. The table shows over 200,000 clones, with around nine tenths occurring only once. The sample was peripheral blood. The origin of the receptors is a man aged 40-50 years who had recovered from COVID-19. CDR3s leave out the opening cysteine and the closing phenylalanine or tryptophan. Each record gives: V gene, J gene, CDR3 length, CDR3 protein.

>TRBV10-3|TRBJ2-3|12
AISERGATDTQY
>TRBV4-2|TRBJ1-4|15
ASSRLPGGASNEKLF
>TRBV2|TRBJ2-7|11
ASSFGTGIEQY
>TRBV24-1|TRBJ2-3|9
ATSAQGTQY
>TRBV5-1|TRBJ2-3|13
ASSLGLAGTDTQY
>TRBV7-9|TRBJ2-1|11
ASSLGGFPEQF
>TRBV6-5|TRBJ2-7|13
ASSRTSERPYEQY
>TRBV12-5|TRBJ2-7|11
ASGLNPVLEQY
>TRBV3-1/TRBV3-2|TRBJ1-3|15
ASSQGGQLLSGNTIY
>TRBV19|TRBJ2-3|13
ASSISATETDTQY
>TRBV2|TRBJ2-3|11
ASSGQLGDTQY
>TRBV5-1|TRBJ2-5|14
ASSTLGTGRQETQY
>TRBV7-2|TRBJ1-3|14
ASSLVGTEARNTIY
>TRBV11-3|TRBJ2-2|14
ASSYRLAGPTGELF
>TRBV13|TRBJ1-5|13
ASSLGARGGQPQH
>TRBV27|TRBJ1-6|11
ASSYMGGSPLH
>TRBV5-5|TRBJ2-4|15
ASSLVGPGSMKNIQY
>TRBV10-1|TRBJ2-3|16
ASSEAWGGGAETDTQY
>TRBV6-2/TRBV6-3|TRBJ2-2|16
ASSQGAAWRESTGELF
>TRBV13|TRBJ2-5|11
ASSLGGQETQY
>TRBV19|TRBJ2-1|13
ASSISLNSYNEQF
>TRBV6-6|TRBJ2-2|13
ASSYTHRNTGELF
>TRBV27|TRBJ1-1|12
ASSLNTGLTEAF
>TRBV7-9|TRBJ2-5|13
ASSLRNGLGETQY
>TRBV5-8|TRBJ2-7|11
ASSRTGRNEQY
>TRBV30|TRBJ1-3|11
AWIQGSGNTIY
>TRBV4-1|TRBJ1-2|12
ASSQGGRSYGYT
>TRBV19|TRBJ2-7|13
ASSARGGVSYEQY
>TRBV7-6|TRBJ1-2|14
ASSLAPKGSPDGYT
>TRBV11-2|TRBJ2-7|15
ASSLGRWGEKTYEQY
>TRBV3-1/TRBV3-2|TRBJ2-7|15
ASSRGTSGRQTYEQY
>TRBV29-1|TRBJ2-1|14
SAGTSGSPIPNEQF
>TRBV27|TRBJ2-7|11
AAGASGTYEQY
>TRBV3-1/TRBV3-2|TRBJ2-2|12
ASHGGSGAGELF
>TRBV7-8|TRBJ2-1|11
ASSRDRVHEQF
>TRBV6-5|TRBJ1-2|13
ASSYTTGGLDGYT
>TRBV11-3|TRBJ2-2|13
ASSQGPGKVGELF
>TRBV21-1|TRBJ2-1|17
ASSKGGLAGPSSYNEQF
>TRBV5-6|TRBJ2-4|15
ASSVYRDREAKNIQY
>TRBV19|TRBJ1-2|10
ASKSPGYGYT
>TRBV3-1/TRBV3-2|TRBJ1-3|14
ASSQDSGQARNTIY
>TRBV9|TRBJ1-3|13
ASSGGSYSGNTIY
>TRBV7-2|TRBJ1-5|13
ASSVAGSSNQPQH
>TRBV20-1|TRBJ2-1|9
SARDVNEQF
>TRBV4-3|TRBJ2-5|16
ASSLLGPPLSERETQY
>TRBV27|TRBJ2-5|13
ASSKGGEPRETQY
>TRBV29-1|TRBJ2-1|11
SVSGRAYNEQF
>TRBV4-3|TRBJ2-7|13
ASSQVGTGGYEQY
>TRBV6-6|TRBJ2-7|13
ASSYGQGISYEQY
>TRBV5-1|TRBJ2-7|13
ASSLGTSGRYEQY
>TRBV28|TRBJ2-7|9
ASGRAYEQY
>TRBV4-3|TRBJ1-1|13
ASSQDYRGGTEAF
>TRBV7-9|TRBJ2-7|10
ASSSGNYEQY
>TRBV9|TRBJ1-4|12
ASSARGPVEKLF
>TRBV27|TRBJ1-4|12
ASRTGGGSEKLF